The TCR beta chain described here comes from a study of shared clonotypes between healthy human individuals. The overall study: Three plates each covered CD4 naive and memory; CD8 naive two, CD8 memory one. Whole-study findings and limits: Read depth was anticipated to influence clonotype sharing among donors. A handful of donors had 5% to 6.5% of their naive CD4 clonotypes in common.

Concerning this clone: What it binds is unknown.

Produced via immunoSEQ multiplex PCR; TCRdb's table is partial and in-frame only. Seen here are millions of clones, 85% to 95% observed once, and the top ten hold roughly 0.13%. Division of CD4+ cells produced a CD45RA+ naive subset and a CD45RA-negative memory subset. The CDR3 totals 13 residues. V trimming: 7 bases; J trimming: 4 bases; junction bases outside the gene matches: 4. Germline CDR1 and CDR2: SQVTM and ANQGSEA. The material sequenced was naive CD4+ T cells sorted from blood. Subset indicated: CD45RA+ positively selected. The chain joins TRBV29-1 to TRBJ2-1, with TRBD2 identical over 10 bases. The clonotype was recovered from a young man in good health. The CDR3 DNA reads as TGCAGCGCTAGCGGGAGAAGTTACAATGAGCAGTTCTTC. The encoded protein is CSASGRSYNEQFF.